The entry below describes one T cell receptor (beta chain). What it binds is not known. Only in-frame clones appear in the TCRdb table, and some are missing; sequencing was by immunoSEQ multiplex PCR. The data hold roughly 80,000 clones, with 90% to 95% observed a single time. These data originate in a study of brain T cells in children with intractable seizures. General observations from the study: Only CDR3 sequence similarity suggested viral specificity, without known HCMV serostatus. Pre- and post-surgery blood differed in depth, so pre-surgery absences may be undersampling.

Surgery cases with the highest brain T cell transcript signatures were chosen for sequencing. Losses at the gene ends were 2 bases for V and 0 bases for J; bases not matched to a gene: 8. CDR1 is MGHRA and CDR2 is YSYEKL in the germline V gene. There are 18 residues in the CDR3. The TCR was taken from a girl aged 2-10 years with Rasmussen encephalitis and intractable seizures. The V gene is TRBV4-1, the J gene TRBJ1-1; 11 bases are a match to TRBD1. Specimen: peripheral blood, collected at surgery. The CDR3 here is CASSQTRGTGGLNTEAFF. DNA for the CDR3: TGCGCCAGCAGCCAAACTCGCGGGACAGGGGGTCTGAACACTGAAGCTTTCTTT.